The 29 T cell receptor beta chains in this list originate from one sample, sequenced in a study of blood T cell repertoires in COVID-19. The data were produced by immunoSEQ multiplex PCR, yet TCRdb's version contains in-frame clones alone and is incomplete. The table shows some 140,000 clones, with 83% occurring only once. Sequencing was carried out using peripheral blood. The receptors were gathered from a woman in her sixties with COVID-19, enrolled during active disease.

The rearrangement links TRBV4-2 to TRBJ1-6; D gene ambiguous. CDR3 length equals 14 residues. Trimming removed 0 bases at V and 7 bases at J, with 7 bases between. CDR1 LGHNA and CDR2 YNFKEQ come from the germline V gene. The DNA of the CDR3 is TGTGCCAGCAGCCAAGATCAGGAAAATTCACCCCTCCACTTT. As protein: CASSQDQENSPLHF.

The rearrangement uses TRBV6-6 and TRBJ2-6, with 8 bases identical to TRBD1. This CDR3 region has 15 residues. Germline CDR1 MNHNY, CDR2 SVGAGI (reference sequence). The V segment lost 6 bases and the J segment 3 bases; nucleotides outside the gene matches: 4. The CDR3 DNA reads TGTGCCAGCAGCTACGGACAGGGTGGGGCCAACGTCCTGACTTTC. As protein: CASSYGQGGANVLTF.

The chain has TRBV5-1 and TRBJ2-1; 10 bases are a match to TRBD2. V gave up 0 bases and J gave up 9 bases; unmatched junction bases: 12. Per the germline V gene, CDR1 is SGHRS and CDR2 is YFSETQ. The CDR3 loop spans 17 amino acids. CDR3 residues: CASSLEVVQRGGSEQFF. CDR3 DNA sequence: TGCGCCAGCAGCTTGGAGGTCGTCCAGCGGGGGGGGAGTGAGCAGTTCTTC.

This chain connects TRBV27 to TRBJ2-3; perhaps TRBD2 as D (5 bases). The V and J ends lost 11 bases and 6 bases respectively, with 9 bases between them. Germline V gene sequence: CDR1 MNHEY, CDR2 SMNVEV (reference sequence). The CDR3 is 10 amino acids. CDR3 amino acids: CASGVDTQYF. In DNA form, the CDR3 reads TGTGCCTCCGGGGTGGATACGCAGTATTTT.

The chain carries TRBV5-6 and TRBJ2-1, with 9 nucleotides matching TRBD1. V was clipped by 3 bases and J by 0 bases; unmatched bases: 7. Per germline, CDR1 SGHDT and CDR2 YYEEEE. There are 17 residues in the CDR3. In DNA, the CDR3 is TGTGCCAGCAGCTACCGGACAGGGGTGAGCTCCTACAATGAGCAGTTCTTC. It yields the protein CASSYRTGVSSYNEQFF. The variable domain in full, with the rest retrieved from reference TRBV5-6 and TRBJ2-1, is DAGVTQSPTHLIKTRGQQVTLRCSPKSGHDTVSWYQQALGQGPQFIFQYYEEEERQRGNFPDRFSGHQFPNYSSELNVNALLLGDSALYLCASSYRTGVSSYNEQFFGPGTRLTVL.

The J gene is TRBJ2-5, the V gene TRBV20-1, with a weak D call TRBD1 (6 bases). The CDR3 consists of 11 residues. CDR1 DFQATT and CDR2 SNEGSKA come from the germline V gene (reference sequence). Trimming took 7 bases from V and 5 from J, leaving 11 bases between them. The CDR3 nucleotides read TGCAGTGGAGGCGACAGGGAGACCCAGTACTTC. It specifies CSGGDRETQYF.

V gene TRBV10-3 combines with J gene TRBJ1-1, with D tentatively TRBD1 (6 bases). This CDR3 is built from 13 residues. V was shortened by 5 bases and J by 4 bases, with 11 bases between the two germline ends. The germline V gene has CDR1 ENHRY and CDR2 SYGVKD. CDR3 residues: CAISPGVGTEAFF. DNA for the CDR3: TGTGCCATCAGTCCAGGGGTTGGCACTGAAGCTTTCTTT.

The chain combines TRBV5-6 with TRBJ1-2; a possible D gene is TRBD1 (6 bases). Trimming shortened V by 2 bases and J by 8 bases, and 10 bases separated the two germline ends. The CDR3 loop spans 12 amino acids. The germline CDR1 and CDR2 sequences are SGHDT and YYEEEE. Here the CDR3 reads CASSFDRLGYTF. For the CDR3, the DNA is TGTGCCAGCAGCTTTGACAGGCTCGGCTACACCTTC.

The DNA of the CDR3 is TGTGCCAGCAGGGCCTCTGGGGCCAACGTCCTGACTTTC. Translating it yields CASRASGANVLTF. The V and J genes are TRBV3-1 (or the pseudogene TRBV3-2) and TRBJ2-6; D is unresolved. The CDR3 has 13 amino acids. Trimming removed 6 bases from V and 0 bases from J, with 3 bases in between. Per germline, CDR1 LGHDT and CDR2 YNNKEL (reference sequence).

The CDR3 DNA reads TGCGCCAGCAGCCAAGATCGGGGGGGAAGTTCACCCCTCCACTTT. It is translated as CASSQDRGGSSPLHF. The chain employs TRBV4-1 and TRBJ1-6; perhaps TRBD1 as D (5 bases). Germline CDR1 MGHRA, CDR2 YSYEKL. Trimming removed 0 bases at V and 9 bases at J, with 12 bases between. CDR3 length equals 15 residues.

The rearrangement links TRBV4-1 to TRBJ1-4, with D perhaps matching TRBD1 (5 bases). Trimming removed 5 bases from V and 2 bases from J, with 6 bases in between. Germline CDR1 reads MGHRA; CDR2 reads YSYEKL. CDR3 length: 13 amino acids. CDR3 bases: TGCGCCAGCAGCAAGGGGACTAATGAAAAACTGTTTTTT. Its protein is CASSKGTNEKLFF.

Details on this clone: One end of the junction is discordant with germline, which a read error may explain. This chain joins TRBV6-5 and TRBJ1-5; no definite D call. Germline V lookup: CDR1 MNHEY, CDR2 SVGAGI. CDR3 length equals 14 residues. CDR3 DNA: TGTGCCAGCAGTTACTCTCGTAGCTATCAGCCCCAGCATTTT. Protein sequence: CASSYSRSYQPQHF.

V is TRBV29-1 and J is TRBJ1-1; 7 bases fit TRBD1. V lost 6 bases, J lost 4 bases, and 5 bases stayed unmatched. CDR1 and CDR2 from the germline V gene are SQVTM and ANQGSEA. The CDR3 runs to 12 residues. As DNA, the CDR3 is TGCAGCGTCCACAGGGGTGGCACTGAAGCTTTCTTT. This codes for CSVHRGGTEAFF.

The chain carries TRBV12-3 or TRBV12-4 and TRBJ1-5, with D possibly TRBD1 on 5 matching bases. The V and J ends lost 6 bases and 5 bases respectively, with 8 bases between them. The CDR3 runs to 12 residues. The CDR3 loop is CASSQQDQPQHF. DNA of the CDR3: TGTGCCAGCAGCCAACAGGATCAGCCCCAGCATTTT.

V usage is TRBV18 and J usage is TRBJ1-4; D is undetermined. This CDR3 region has 16 residues. V lost 2 bases to trimming and J lost 3 bases, with 13 bases between them. Germline CDR1 and CDR2: KGHSH and LQKENI. CDR3 nucleotides: TGTGCCAGCTCACCAGTGGCGACCACAGCTAATGAAAAACTGTTTTTT. Residues: CASSPVATTANEKLFF. Variable domain in full (rest from reference TRBV18 and TRBJ1-4): NAGVMQNPRHLVRRRGQEARLRCSPMKGHSHVYWYRQLPEEGLKFMVYLQKENIIDESGMPKERFSAEFPKEGPSILRIQQVVRGDSAAYFCASSPVATTANEKLFFGSGTQLSVL.

Only a few counts were recorded for this clone. The V gene is TRBV28, the J gene TRBJ2-7; D is perhaps TRBD1 (6 bases). The germline gives CDR1 MDHEN, CDR2 SYDVKM. CDR3 length: 15 amino acids. Deletions cut 4 bases from V and 2 bases from J, with 15 bases between. CDR3 coding DNA: TGTGCCAGCAGTTCCTCACGGACAGCCACCTACGAGCAGTACGTC. Translating it yields CASSSSRTATYEQYV.

This chain links TRBV29-1 with TRBJ2-7; unclear D gene. The CDR3 covers 11 residues. V dropped 4 bases and J dropped 4 bases, with 8 bases sitting between them. Germline V gene data show CDR1 as SQVTM and CDR2 as ANQGSEA. CDR3 loop: CSVGERYEQYF. CDR3 coding DNA: TGCAGCGTTGGAGAGCGTTACGAGCAGTACTTC.

The chain recombines TRBV11-2 with TRBJ1-1; D perhaps matches TRBD1 (5 bases). CDR1 and CDR2 from the germline V gene are SGHAT and FQNNGV. The CDR3 contains 16 residues. With 6 bases removed from V and 1 base from J, the gap between germline ends came to 18 bases. The CDR3 spells CASRGGVGRANTEAFF. The CDR3 region has the DNA TGTGCCAGCAGAGGAGGGGTGGGCAGGGCGAACACTGAAGCTTTCTTT.

This rearrangement joins TRBV5-1 to TRBJ2-5; D perhaps matches TRBD2 (5 bases). V gave up 2 bases and J gave up 2 bases, with 7 bases separating them. CDR1 SGHRS and CDR2 YFSETQ come from the germline V gene. This CDR3 is 13 amino acids long. This CDR3 reads CASSFKRQETQYF. The DNA for the CDR3 is TGCGCCAGCAGCTTCAAGCGGCAAGAGACCCAGTACTTC.

The chain carries TRBV11-3 and TRBJ2-2, with a possible D match to TRBD1 (6 bases). Germline-derived CDR1 and CDR2 are SGHNT and YENEEA. V lost 4 bases and J 0 bases, leaving 12 bases between the germline ends. CDR3 length equals 16 residues. Here the CDR3 DNA reads TGTGCCAGCAGCTCCGGGACACCTGCGAACACCGGGGAGCTGTTTTTT. Translating gives CASSSGTPANTGELFF. The whole variable domain, filled in from reference TRBV11-3 and TRBJ2-2, reads EAGVVQSPRYKIIEKKQPVAFWCNPISGHNTLYWYLQNLGQGPELLIRYENEEAVDDSQLPKDRFSAERLKGVDSTLKIQPAELGDSAVYLCASSSGTPANTGELFFGEGSRLTVL.

This clone was counted only a few times. This chain links TRBV11-3 with TRBJ2-2, with no clear D. The CDR3 totals 15 residues. V was pared by 5 bases and J by 0 bases, with 10 bases between. Looked up from germline, CDR1 is SGHNT and CDR2 is YENEEA. CDR3 bases: TGTGCCAGCAGCCCGTATGGCCCGAACACCGGGGAGCTGTTTTTT. Residues: CASSPYGPNTGELFF.

This clone occurred a few times. V gene TRBV6-1 combines with J gene TRBJ1-6; 7 nucleotides align to TRBD1. The CDR3 has 15 residues. With V trimmed by 1 base and J by 6 bases, 3 bases remained unmatched. Germline values: CDR1 MNHNS, CDR2 SASEGT. The CDR3 bases are TGTGCCAGCAGTGAAGTGTGGGACAGTAATTCACCCCTCCACTTT. Translating it yields CASSEVWDSNSPLHF.

This CDR3 reads CASIDPGQGMNTIYF. The CDR3 DNA sequence: TGCGCCAGCATAGACCCGGGACAGGGTATGAACACCATATATTTT. This chain joins TRBV10-2 and TRBJ1-3; 9 bases map to TRBD1. The CDR3 is made up of 15 amino acids. Trimming at V came to 7 bases and at J to 7 bases, leaving 11 bases not matched to a gene. The V gene's germline CDR1 is WSHSY and CDR2 SAAADI.

This clone is a singleton in its sample. V gene TRBV3-1 (or the pseudogene TRBV3-2) combines with J gene TRBJ1-6, with a weak D call TRBD1 (6 bases). The CDR3 consists of 14 residues. Trimming pared 0 bases from V and 12 bases from J, leaving 12 bases between. In germline, CDR1 is LGHDT, CDR2 YNNKEL (reference sequence). CDR3 bases: TGTGCCAGCAGCCAAGAGGGGGCCCGGAGACCCCTCCACTTT. Translated, it gives CASSQEGARRPLHF.

The genes are TRBV10-1 and TRBJ2-3, with D perhaps matching TRBD2 (7 bases). Deletions cut 3 bases from V and 3 bases from J, with 13 bases between. This CDR3 comprises 15 residues. Per the germline V gene, CDR1 is WNHNN and CDR2 is SYGVQD (reference sequence). The CDR3: CASSDEGEGTDTQYF. The CDR3 DNA sequence: TGCGCCAGCAGTGACGAGGGGGAGGGTACAGATACGCAGTATTTT.

DNA of the CDR3: TGTGCCTGGATGCCGGGGGAGTGGACTGAAGCTTTCTTT. This translates into CAWMPGEWTEAFF. V is TRBV30 and J is TRBJ1-1, with D possibly matching TRBD1 (5 bases). The V gene's germline CDR1 is GTSNPN and CDR2 SVGIG (reference sequence). Trimming pared 4 bases from V and 5 bases from J, leaving 14 bases between. This CDR3 region has 13 residues.

The chain links TRBV27 to TRBJ2-1; D is perhaps TRBD1 (6 bases). The germline V and J ends were trimmed by 4 bases and 0 bases, with 13 bases remaining between them. The length of the CDR3 is 16 residues. Per germline, CDR1 MNHEY and CDR2 SMNVEV (reference sequence). CDR3 DNA: TGTGCCAGCAGTTACCGGGACATCCTCTCCTACAATGAGCAGTTCTTC. Its protein product is CASSYRDILSYNEQFF.

The chain links TRBV15 to TRBJ2-5; TRBD2 might be the D (7 bases). CDR3 length equals 19 residues. The V gene lost 0 bases and the J gene lost 4 bases, with 24 bases spanning the gap. Germline loops: CDR1 LNHNV, CDR2 YYDKDF (reference sequence). CDR3 region: CATSRDPPSGSGGAETQYF. CDR3 nucleotides: TGTGCCACCAGCAGAGATCCCCCCTCCGGATCGGGGGGCGCAGAGACCCAGTACTTC.

The chain joins TRBV5-1 to TRBJ2-2; D may be TRBD2 (6 bases). V lost 9 bases and J lost 0, with 9 bases in between. Germline CDR1 SGHRS, CDR2 YFSETQ. The CDR3 runs to 13 residues. CDR3 bases: TGCGCCACGAGGGAGGCGAACACCGGGGAGCTGTTTTTT. This sequence encodes CATREANTGELFF.